Below, 22 T cell receptor beta chains from the same sample are listed, as sequenced in a study of cytotoxic CD8 clonotypes in ibrutinib-treated CLL. Some clones are missing from TCRdb's copy, which holds only in-frame ones; the method was immunoSEQ multiplex PCR. The table lists around 250,000 clones, around 70% of them singletons, with 15% in the top ten. Sequencing was performed on PBMCs, taken after 24 months of ibrutinib treatment. The receptors originated from a human donor with chronic lymphocytic leukemia.

This sequence joins TRBV6-5 and TRBJ2-1; 13 bases fit TRBD2. V lost 6 bases, J lost 8 bases, and 7 bases stayed unmatched. Germline lookup yields CDR1 MNHEY and CDR2 SVGAGI. The CDR3 runs 15 residues. The CDR3 spells CASSRTSGRADEQFF. The CDR3 nucleotides read TGTGCCAGCAGCCGAACTAGCGGGAGGGCCGATGAGCAGTTCTTC.

The rearrangement uses TRBV18 and TRBJ2-1; D unresolved. Trimming took 3 bases from V and 8 from J, leaving 11 bases between them. In germline, CDR1 is KGHSH, CDR2 LQKENI. The CDR3 has 13 residues. CDR3 sequence reads: CASSPLDRDEQFF. CDR3 DNA: TGTGCCAGCTCACCGCTCGACCGGGATGAGCAGTTCTTC.

This chain connects TRBV2 to TRBJ2-5; TRBD2 matches 9 bases. The CDR3 is 16 residues long. Trimming removed 7 bases from V and 2 bases from J; junction bases left unmatched: 11. Germline values: CDR1 SNHLY, CDR2 FYNNEI. This chain's CDR3 is CASTSPAGGVQETQYF. The CDR3 coding sequence is TGTGCCAGCACCTCGCCAGCGGGAGGTGTTCAAGAGACCCAGTACTTC.

This chain connects TRBV6-5 to TRBJ1-3, with TRBD1 matching over 7 bases. Germline V CDR1 and CDR2: MNHEY, SVGAGI. The trim removed 4 bases at V and 2 bases at J, leaving 5 bases unmatched. The CDR3 has 15 residues. CDR3 bases: TGTGCCAGCAGTTCAGAGACAGGGACTGGAAACACCATATATTTT. Translating it yields CASSSETGTGNTIYF.

This rearrangement joins TRBV9 to TRBJ2-1, with a tentative D call TRBD1 (7 bases). The germline CDR1 and CDR2 sequences are SGDLS and YYNGEE. Trimming took off 1 base at V and 7 bases at J, with 18 bases between the two ends. The CDR3 contains 16 residues. CDR3 nucleotide sequence: TGTGCCAGCAGCGTACGAACAGGGGAGGTGAGAAATGAGCAGTTCTTC. This gives the protein CASSVRTGEVRNEQFF. Combining the CDR3 with reference TRBV9 and TRBJ2-1 gives the whole variable domain DSGVTQTPKHLITATGQRVTLRCSPRSGDLSVYWYQQSLDQGLQFLIQYYNGEERAKGNILERFSAQQFPDLHSELNLSSLELGDSALYFCASSVRTGEVRNEQFFGPGTRLTVL.

The chain combines TRBV19 with TRBJ2-3; D is perhaps TRBD2 (5 bases). From germline, CDR1 is LNHDA and CDR2 SQIVND (reference sequence). This CDR3 comprises 12 residues. V was shortened by 8 bases and J by 3 bases, with 9 bases between the two germline ends. This chain's CDR3 is CASLRGTDTQYF. The CDR3 DNA sequence: TGTGCCAGTCTACGAGGGACAGATACGCAGTATTTT.

This chain uses TRBV7-8 with TRBJ2-7, with 8 bases lining up with TRBD1. This CDR3 comprises 16 residues. Per the germline V gene, CDR1 is SGHVS and CDR2 is FQNEAQ. V was clipped by 3 bases and J by 2 bases; unmatched bases: 9. In nucleotides, the CDR3 is TGTGCCAGCAGCTTGGAGCCGGGACAGGAAACCTACGAGCAGTACTTC. Translated, it gives CASSLEPGQETYEQYF. The whole variable domain, filled in from reference TRBV7-8 and TRBJ2-7, reads GAGVSQSPRYKVAKRGQDVALRCDPISGHVSLFWYQQALGQGPEFLTYFQNEAQLDKSGLPSDRFFAERPEGSVSTLKIQRTQQEDSAVYLCASSLEPGQETYEQYFGPGTRLTVT.

The rearrangement links TRBV29-1 to TRBJ1-2, with unresolved D. Trimming pared 3 bases from V and 6 bases from J, leaving 14 bases between. Germline CDR1 reads SQVTM; CDR2 reads ANQGSEA. CDR3 length equals 13 residues. Here the CDR3 reads CSVERLVRDGYTF. For the CDR3, the DNA is TGCAGCGTTGAGAGGCTGGTCCGAGATGGCTACACCTTC.

There are many counts of this clone. The V and J genes are TRBV9 and TRBJ2-1; maybe TRBD1 (6 bases). The CDR3 is made up of 15 amino acids. With 3 bases removed from V and 3 bases from J, the gap between germline ends came to 13 bases. Looked up from germline, CDR1 is SGDLS and CDR2 is YYNGEE. CDR3 loop: CASSDAATGYNEQFF. In DNA, the CDR3 is TGTGCCAGCAGCGATGCGGCGACAGGCTACAATGAGCAGTTCTTC.

The chain combines TRBV15 with TRBJ1-4; D is possibly TRBD1 (5 bases). V lost 0 bases, J lost 3 bases, and 11 bases lay in between. The germline V gene encodes CDR1 LNHNV and CDR2 YYDKDF (reference sequence). The CDR3 has 16 amino acids. The CDR3 protein is CATSRDQRDPNEKLFF. The CDR3 coding sequence is TGTGCCACCAGCAGAGATCAGAGGGACCCTAATGAAAAACTGTTTTTT.

This chain uses TRBV19 with TRBJ2-5; 9 bases align to TRBD2. The trim removed 3 bases at V and 2 bases at J, leaving 7 bases unmatched. Germline V CDR1 and CDR2: LNHDA, SQIVND (reference sequence). The CDR3 runs to 16 residues. The CDR3 loop reads CASSIGAGGPQETQYF. The DNA for the CDR3 is TGTGCCAGTAGTATCGGGGCGGGAGGGCCGCAAGAGACCCAGTACTTC.

This chain links TRBV28 with TRBJ2-2; tentatively, D is TRBD2 (5 bases). V dropped 6 bases and J dropped 6 bases, with 14 bases sitting between them. Germline lookup yields CDR1 MDHEN and CDR2 SYDVKM. The CDR3 covers 14 residues. DNA for the CDR3: TGTGCCAGCAGGTTGTACGGGATCCCCGGGGAGCTGTTTTTT. It specifies CASRLYGIPGELFF.

The V gene is TRBV5-1, the J gene TRBJ2-7; TRBD1 agrees at 7 bases. Germline V gene data show CDR1 as SGHRS and CDR2 as YFSETQ. The J segment lost 7 bases and the V segment lost 0 bases, leaving 10 bases of the junction unmatched. The CDR3 length is 15 residues. CDR3 loop: CASSLVRTGVGEQYF. CDR3 coding DNA: TGCGCCAGCAGCTTGGTCAGAACAGGGGTGGGAGAGCAGTACTTC.

In its sample, this clone was seen a few times. This chain links TRBV4-2 with TRBJ2-2; D not resolved. Germline V CDR1 and CDR2: LGHNA, YNFKEQ. Deletions cut 0 bases from V and 0 bases from J, with 14 bases between. The CDR3 loop spans 18 amino acids. DNA of the CDR3: TGTGCCAGCAGCCAAGACCCCTCCTCCTTTACGAACACCGGGGAGCTGTTTTTT. Translation: CASSQDPSSFTNTGELFF.

There are a few counts of this clone. This sequence joins TRBV29-1 and TRBJ2-7, with 11 positions matching TRBD1. Looked up from germline, CDR1 is SQVTM and CDR2 is ANQGSEA. V was clipped by 7 bases and J by 4 bases; unmatched bases: 6. This CDR3 comprises 13 residues. The CDR3 coding sequence is TGCAGCGGGACGGGACAGGGGGATTACGAGCAGTACTTC. Encoded protein: CSGTGQGDYEQYF.

This clone was seen once. The V and J genes are TRBV9 and TRBJ2-2; 11 bases line up with TRBD2. After removal of 3 bases from V and 2 bases from J, the junction contained 3 bases not matched to a gene. Germline V gene sequence: CDR1 SGDLS, CDR2 YYNGEE. This CDR3 spans 16 amino acids. The CDR3: CASSEGTSGNTGELFF. The DNA for the CDR3 is TGTGCCAGCAGCGAAGGGACTAGCGGAAACACCGGGGAGCTGTTTTTT.

The chain combines TRBV27 with TRBJ2-6; 10 bases agree with TRBD2. The CDR3 loop spans 18 amino acids. The J segment lost 3 bases and the V segment lost 6 bases, leaving 11 bases of the junction unmatched. Germline V CDR1 and CDR2: MNHEY, SMNVEV (reference sequence). CDR3 bases: TGTGCCAGCAGAAGCGGGAGGGCCAGTGACTATGGGGCCAACGTCCTGACTTTC. This translates into CASRSGRASDYGANVLTF. Complete variable domain (other parts from reference TRBV27 and TRBJ2-6): EAQVTQNPRYLITVTGKKLTVTCSQNMNHEYMSWYRQDPGLGLRQIYYSMNVEVTDKGDVPEGYKVSRKEKRNFPLILESPSPNQTSLYFCASRSGRASDYGANVLTFGAGSRLTVL.

This clone was observed a handful of times. This chain links TRBV19 with TRBJ1-5, with 8 bases matching TRBD1. Germline assignment: CDR1 LNHDA and CDR2 SQIVND (reference sequence). The CDR3 contains 14 residues. V was clipped by 5 bases and J by 7 bases; unmatched bases: 7. The CDR3 DNA sequence: TGTGCCAGTAGTGGTCAGGGGGCAGGCCAGCCCCAGCATTTT. Translating it yields CASSGQGAGQPQHF. Drawing the rest from reference TRBV19 and TRBJ1-5, the complete variable domain is DGGITQSPKYLFRKEGQNVTLSCEQNLNHDAMYWYRQDPGQGLRLIYYSQIVNDFQKGDIAEGYSVSREKKESFPLTVTSAQKNPTAFYLCASSGQGAGQPQHFGDGTRLSIL.

The rearrangement joins TRBV5-1 to TRBJ2-6, with TRBD1 identical over 7 bases. The CDR3 contains 14 residues. V was pared by 7 bases and J by 1 base, with 2 bases of the junction left unmatched. The germline CDR1 and CDR2 sequences are SGHRS and YFSETQ. The CDR3 protein is CASSTGSGANVLTF. CDR3 coding DNA: TGCGCCAGCTCGACAGGGTCTGGGGCCAACGTCCTGACTTTC.

The chain carries TRBV11-2 and TRBJ2-2; D remains ambiguous. The CDR3 runs 12 residues. The germline V gene encodes CDR1 SGHAT and CDR2 FQNNGV. V lost 4 bases to trimming and J lost 7 bases, with 7 bases between them. CDR3 DNA: TGTGCCAGCAGCTCCTCCAGCGGGGAGCTGTTTTTT. Its translation is CASSSSSGELFF.

This clone was seen a handful of times. The rearrangement uses TRBV27 and TRBJ2-2; weak D call: TRBD2 (6 bases). The germline CDR1 and CDR2 sequences are MNHEY and SMNVEV (reference sequence). The CDR3 is 13 amino acids. The ends were cut back, 5 bases at V and 6 bases at J, with 10 bases in the middle. The CDR3 DNA reads as TGTGCCAGCAGTACTAGCTCGGCCGGGGAGCTGTTTTTT. Translated: CASSTSSAGELFF.

This clone has more than one count but fewer than ten. The rearrangement uses TRBV28 and TRBJ1-2; weak D call: TRBD1 (5 bases). Germline V CDR1 and CDR2: MDHEN, SYDVKM. This CDR3 is 16 amino acids long. V dropped 4 bases and J dropped 4 bases, with 19 bases sitting between them. The CDR3 reads CASSSAREEVSYGYTF. Here the CDR3 DNA reads TGTGCCAGCAGTTCAGCCAGGGAGGAGGTTAGCTATGGCTACACCTTC.